This is a list of T cell receptor beta chains from one sample in a study of blood T cell repertoires in COVID-19. Using immunoSEQ multiplex PCR, the repertoire was profiled, and TCRdb retains in-frame clones only, with some absent. The table records approximately 500,000 clones, 88% of them present only once. The material sequenced was PBMCs or T cells enriched from blood (not recorded which). The receptors come from a woman aged 40 to 50 who had recovered from COVID-19. Both conserved end residues are part of each CDR3. D genes are given only for firm matches. For some rows the clone size is stated as once, few or many, or as a class when expanded; others skip it.

clone_size j_call cdr3_length v_call d_call cdr3_nt cdr3_aa
NA TRBJ1-1 14 TRBV7-2 TRBD1 TGTGCCAGCAGCTCCCCAGGGGGCTACACTGAAGCTTTCTTT CASSSPGGYTEAFF
NA TRBJ1-2 19 TRBV15 TRBD1 TGTGCCACCAGCAGAGATCTGGACAGGGAGTCGGAGTCTAACTATGGCTACACCTTC CATSRDLDRESESNYGYTF
NA TRBJ1-2 15 TRBV10-3 TRBD1 TGTGCCATCAGTGAGGGACAGGGTATATCCTATGGCTACACCTTC CAISEGQGISYGYTF
NA TRBJ2-7 14 TRBV28 NA TGTGCCAGCAGTTTAACAGGGCTCTCCTACGAGCAGTACTTC CASSLTGLSYEQYF
NA TRBJ1-2 13 TRBV9 NA TGTGCCAGCAGGAACACAGCCAACTATGGCTACACCTTC CASRNTANYGYTF
NA TRBJ2-5 16 TRBV7-2 TRBD2 TGTGCCAGCAGCCCTCCGAGGTTAGCGGGAAGGGAGACCCAGTACTTC CASSPPRLAGRETQYF
NA TRBJ1-1 13 TRBV18 NA TGTGCCAGCTCACCTGACACCGTAGTTGAAGCTTTCTTT CASSPDTVVEAFF
NA TRBJ1-2 12 TRBV10-3 TRBD1 TGTGCCATCAGTGGGGACAGGGAAGGCTACACCTTC CAISGDREGYTF
few TRBJ1-6 14 TRBV11-2 NA TGTGCCAGCAGCTTAGTATCCCATAATTCACCCCTCCACTTT CASSLVSHNSPLHF
NA TRBJ1-1 15 TRBV4-3 NA TGCGCCAGCAGCCAAGATGCAGGGGTGAACACTGAAGCTTTCTTT CASSQDAGVNTEAFF
NA TRBJ1-5 14 TRBV2 NA TGTGCCAGCAGTGAGGGGCGACGCAATCAGCCCCAGCATTTT CASSEGRRNQPQHF
NA TRBJ2-5 13 TRBV5-8 TRBD1 TGTGCCAGCAGCTGGGGACAGGCGGAGACCCAGTACTTC CASSWGQAETQYF
NA TRBJ1-1 11 TRBV20-1 NA TGCAGCGTCTCGGTAGCTTGGCAGGCTTTCTTT CSVSVAWQAFF
NA TRBJ1-4 14 TRBV5-1 NA TGCGCCAGCAGCTTGGAAGGGGTTAATGAAAAACTGTTTTTT CASSLEGVNEKLFF
once TRBJ2-2 14 TRBV19 TRBD1 TGTGCCAGTAGGGGGACAGGGGAAAACGGGGAGCTGTTTTTT CASRGTGENGELFF
NA TRBJ1-2 13 TRBV27 NA TGTGCCAGCAGTTTACCGGGGGGGTATGGCTACACCTTC CASSLPGGYGYTF
once TRBJ2-3 15 TRBV6-5 TRBD2 TGTGCCAGCAGTCGACTAGCGGGAGGAAAAGATACGCAGTATTTT CASSRLAGGKDTQYF
NA TRBJ1-4 13 TRBV12-3/TRBV12-4 NA TGTGCCAGCAGTTTATACAGTAATGAAAAACTGTTTTTT CASSLYSNEKLFF
NA TRBJ2-5 16 TRBV9 TRBD2 TGTGCCAGCAGCGTAGGGGCTAGCGGGACGGGAGAGACCCAGTACTTC CASSVGASGTGETQYF
NA TRBJ2-3 12 TRBV9 NA TGTGCCAGCAGCCCACTTCCAGATACGCAGTATTTT CASSPLPDTQYF
NA TRBJ2-1 13 TRBV19 NA TGTGCCAGTAGTATATTAGATTCCCATGAGCAGTTCTTC CASSILDSHEQFF
once TRBJ2-1 14 TRBV6-2/TRBV6-3 TRBD2 TGTGCCAGCAGTTTGGTAGCGGGAGGGGATGAGCAGTTCTTC CASSLVAGGDEQFF
NA TRBJ1-4 16 TRBV6-1 TRBD1 TGTGCCAGCAGTGAAAATTTGTGGCAGGGGGATGAAAAACTGTTTTTT CASSENLWQGDEKLFF
NA TRBJ2-7 12 TRBV30 NA TGTGCCTGGAGTAGGGGGTACAACGAGCAGTACTTC CAWSRGYNEQYF
NA TRBJ1-3 14 TRBV6-5 NA TGTGCCAGCAGAAAGACGGGTGTTGGAAACACCATATATTTT CASRKTGVGNTIYF
few TRBJ1-4 14 TRBV7-2 TRBD1 TGTGCCAGCAGCCCGACAGGGATTGGCGAAAAACTGTTTTTT CASSPTGIGEKLFF
once TRBJ2-1 13 TRBV19 NA TGTGCCAGTAGTCACAATACAGACGGTGAGCAGTTCTTC CASSHNTDGEQFF
NA TRBJ1-2 13 TRBV5-4 NA TGTGCCAGCAGTCTTGACAGGTTCTATGGCTACACCTTC CASSLDRFYGYTF
NA TRBJ1-1 15 TRBV18 TRBD1 TGTGCCAGCTCACCGCGAAGGGACAGGGAGACTGAAGCTTTCTTT CASSPRRDRETEAFF
NA TRBJ1-5 16 TRBV30 TRBD1 TGTGCCTGGAGATTACCGGACAGGGATAGCAATCAGCCCCAGCATTTT CAWRLPDRDSNQPQHF
NA TRBJ1-2 12 TRBV10-1 NA TGCGCCAGCAGCCCCGATCCGACAGACTGGCCCTTC CASSPDPTDWPF
NA TRBJ2-2 15 TRBV5-5 TRBD1 TGTGCCAGCAGCTGGGGACAGGGGGCAACCGGGGAGCTGTTTTTT CASSWGQGATGELFF
NA TRBJ2-3 14 TRBV21-1 NA TGTGCCAGCAGCAACGGTGGCAGGGCAGATACGCAGTATTTT CASSNGGRADTQYF
NA TRBJ1-5 15 TRBV4-3 NA TGCGCCAGCAGCCAAGAAAAGGGGTGGAATCAGCCCCAGCATTTT CASSQEKGWNQPQHF
NA TRBJ2-1 18 TRBV25-1 TRBD2 TGTGCCAGCAGTGAGACCCCTCTCACTAGCGGGAGAACTAATGAGCAGTTCTTC CASSETPLTSGRTNEQFF
NA TRBJ1-5 14 TRBV6-5 TRBD1 TGTGCCAGCAGAAGACAGGGGGCCTATCAGCCCCAGCATTTT CASRRQGAYQPQHF
NA TRBJ1-6 15 TRBV11-2 TRBD1 TGTGCCAGCAGCCCAAACAGGGGCTATAATTCACCCCTCCACTTT CASSPNRGYNSPLHF
NA TRBJ1-4 14 TRBV11-3 NA TGTGCCAGCAGCGCGACAGACGGAAATGAAAAACTGTTTTTT CASSATDGNEKLFF
NA TRBJ1-2 15 TRBV5-4 TRBD1 TGTGCCAGCAGCTTGGGCCGACAGGGGTACTATGGCTACACCTTC CASSLGRQGYYGYTF
NA TRBJ2-1 14 TRBV7-2 NA TGTGCCAGCAGCTTTTGGAGCTCCTACAATGAGCAGTTCTTC CASSFWSSYNEQFF